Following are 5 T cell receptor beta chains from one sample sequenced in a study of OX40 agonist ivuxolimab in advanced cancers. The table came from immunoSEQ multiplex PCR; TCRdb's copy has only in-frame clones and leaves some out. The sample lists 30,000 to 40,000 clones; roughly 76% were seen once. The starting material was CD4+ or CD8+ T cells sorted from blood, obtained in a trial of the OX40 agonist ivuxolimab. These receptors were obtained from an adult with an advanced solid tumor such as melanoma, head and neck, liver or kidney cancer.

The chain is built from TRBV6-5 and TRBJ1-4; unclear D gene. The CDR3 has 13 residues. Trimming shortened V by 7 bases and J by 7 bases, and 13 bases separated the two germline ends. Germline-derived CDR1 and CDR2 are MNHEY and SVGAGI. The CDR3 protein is CASTKGFGEKLFF. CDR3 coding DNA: TGTGCCAGCACGAAAGGTTTTGGTGAAAAACTGTTTTTT.

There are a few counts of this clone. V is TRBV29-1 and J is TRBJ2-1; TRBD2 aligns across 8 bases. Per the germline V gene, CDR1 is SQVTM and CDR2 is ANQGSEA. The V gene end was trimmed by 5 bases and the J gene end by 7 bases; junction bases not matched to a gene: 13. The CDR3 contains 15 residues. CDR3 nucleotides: TGCAGCGTTAGGACTAGCCTACGATTCGGAAATGAGCAGTTCTTC. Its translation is CSVRTSLRFGNEQFF.

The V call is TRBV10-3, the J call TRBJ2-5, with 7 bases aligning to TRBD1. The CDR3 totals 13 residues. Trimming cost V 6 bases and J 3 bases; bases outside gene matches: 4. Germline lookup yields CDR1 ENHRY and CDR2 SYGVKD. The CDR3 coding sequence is TGTGCCATCAGCGGGACAGTGAAAGAGACCCAGTACTTC. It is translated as CAISGTVKETQYF.

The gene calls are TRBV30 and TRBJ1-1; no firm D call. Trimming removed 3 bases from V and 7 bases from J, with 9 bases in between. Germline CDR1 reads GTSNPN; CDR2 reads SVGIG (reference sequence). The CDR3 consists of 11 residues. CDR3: CAWSFDYEAFF. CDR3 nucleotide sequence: TGTGCCTGGAGCTTCGACTATGAAGCTTTCTTT.

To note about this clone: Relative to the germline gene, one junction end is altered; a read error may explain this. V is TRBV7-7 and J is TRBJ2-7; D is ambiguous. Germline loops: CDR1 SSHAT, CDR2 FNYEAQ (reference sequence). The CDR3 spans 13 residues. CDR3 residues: CASSLASSYEQYF. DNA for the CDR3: TGTGCTAGCAGCTTGGCTAGCTCCTACGAGCAGTACTTC.